The 23 T cell receptor beta chains below were found in one sample sequenced in a study of identical twins. One entry per CDR3 protein results from TCRdb running MiXCR on the 5' RACE reads. The sample has about 200,000 distinct CDR3 sequences, around 15% seen once. The same sample was also used in a study of T cells expressing NK-cell markers.

The source material was CD8+ T cells sorted from blood. The source is a woman aged 18-29 years in good health.

This clonotype appeared a few times. V is TRBV5-4 and J is TRBJ1-1; unclear D gene. The V gene's germline CDR1 is SGHNT and CDR2 YYREEE (reference sequence). Trimming pared 1 base from V and 4 bases from J, leaving 8 bases between. This CDR3 region has 13 residues. This chain's CDR3 is CASSLSGITEAFF. The CDR3 region has the DNA TGTGCCAGCAGCTTGTCAGGTATCACTGAAGCTTTCTTT. The full variable domain, with the rest looked up from reference TRBV5-4 and TRBJ1-1, is ETGVTQSPTHLIKTRGQQVTLRCSSQSGHNTVSWYQQALGQGPQFIFQYYREEENGRGNFPPRFSGLQFPNYSSELNVNALELDDSALYLCASSLSGITEAFFGQGTRLTVV.

This clonotype was recorded many times. This chain joins TRBV10-3 and TRBJ1-1; D gene unclear. Germline CDR1 and CDR2: ENHRY and SYGVKD. This CDR3 is built from 13 residues. Trimming left V 2 bases short and J 6 bases short, with 10 bases between. CDR3 DNA sequence: TGTGCCATCAGTGAGCCACCCGGGGCTGAAGCTTTCTTT. Amino acids: CAISEPPGAEAFF.

The V gene is TRBV4-1, the J gene TRBJ1-1; possible D gene TRBD1, 5 bases. The germline V and J ends were trimmed by 2 bases and 3 bases, with 19 bases remaining between them. CDR1 is MGHRA, CDR2 YSYEKL, per germline. There are 17 residues in the CDR3. CDR3 amino acids: CASSQSPLPRGDTEAFF. CDR3 nucleotide sequence: TGCGCCAGCAGCCAAAGCCCCCTCCCGCGGGGGGACACTGAAGCTTTCTTT.

This chain joins TRBV6-4 and TRBJ2-1; TRBD2 is a possible D gene (6 bases). V lost 0 bases and J lost 9, with 15 bases in between. The length of the CDR3 is 15 residues. Germline CDR1 reads MRHNA; CDR2 reads SNTAGT. The CDR3 protein is CASSDSSAGRGEQFF. CDR3 DNA: TGTGCCAGCAGTGACTCCTCGGCGGGGCGGGGTGAGCAGTTCTTC.

This clonotype was seen a handful of times. The V and J genes are TRBV9 and TRBJ1-1, with 10 nucleotides matching TRBD1. CDR3 length: 16 amino acids. CDR1 is SGDLS and CDR2 is YYNGEE in the germline V gene. Trimming took 3 bases from V and 5 from J; bases not matched to a gene: 10. CDR3 in DNA: TGTGCCAGCAGCGCCCGGGACAGGGGAAGGAGGACTGAAGCTTTCTTT. Encoded protein: CASSARDRGRRTEAFF.

The chain is built from TRBV7-9 and TRBJ2-3; D possibly matches TRBD1 or TRBD2 (6 bases each). This CDR3 has 15 residues. The germline V and J ends were trimmed by 5 bases and 2 bases, with 14 bases remaining between them. Germline V lookup: CDR1 SEHNR, CDR2 FQNEAQ (reference sequence). CDR3 in DNA: TGTGCCAGCAGCCCTCCCGGGGGCTCCACAGATACGCAGTATTTT. Translating it yields CASSPPGGSTDTQYF. Full variable domain (remainder filled in from reference TRBV7-9 and TRBJ2-3): DTGVSQNPRHKITKRGQNVTFRCDPISEHNRLYWYRQTLGQGPEFLTYFQNEAQLEKSRLLSDRFSAERPKGSFSTLEIQRTEQGDSAMYLCASSPPGGSTDTQYFGPGTRLTVL.

This chain links TRBV3-1 with TRBJ2-1, with TRBD2 identical over 11 bases. The V segment lost 0 bases and the J segment 6 bases; nucleotides outside the gene matches: 13. The CDR3 runs to 19 residues. From germline, CDR1 is LGHDT and CDR2 YNNKEL (reference sequence). The CDR3 sequence is CASSQEFTVRLAGLNEQFF. CDR3 bases: TGTGCCAGCAGCCAAGAGTTCACAGTTAGACTAGCGGGGCTCAATGAGCAGTTCTTC.

This clonotype has more than one count but fewer than ten. The genes are TRBV7-9 and TRBJ1-1, with 11 bases lining up with TRBD1. Germline V CDR1 and CDR2: SEHNR, FQNEAQ (reference sequence). This CDR3 region has 15 residues. J was trimmed by 4 bases and V by 5 bases; bases with no gene match: 6. CDR3 DNA sequence: TGTGCCAGCAGCCCCGGGACAGGGGGATTCACTGAAGCTTTCTTT. Translating gives CASSPGTGGFTEAFF.

This clonotype was detected only a few times. The chain has TRBV7-2 and TRBJ2-3; 12 bases fit TRBD2. Losses at the gene ends were 5 bases for V and 3 bases for J; bases not matched to a gene: 9. The germline CDR1 and CDR2 sequences are SGHTA and FQGNSA. The CDR3 consists of 17 residues. The CDR3 here is CASSPGLAGPGTDTQYF. The CDR3 DNA sequence: TGTGCCAGCAGCCCGGGACTAGCGGGCCCCGGGACAGATACGCAGTATTTT.

This clonotype appeared a few times. The gene calls are TRBV7-9 and TRBJ2-3; 10 bases fit TRBD2. The length of the CDR3 is 17 residues. The germline CDR1 and CDR2 sequences are SEHNR and FQNEAQ (reference sequence). The CDR3 is CAILPLAGDASTDTQYF. CDR3 bases: TGTGCAATTCTTCCGCTAGCGGGAGATGCGAGCACAGATACGCAGTATTTT.

This clonotype turned up a few times. The chain recombines TRBV5-1 with TRBJ1-1; TRBD1 matches at 7 bases. V lost 4 bases, J lost 9 bases, and 6 bases stayed unmatched. The CDR3 runs 12 residues. CDR1 and CDR2 from the germline V gene are SGHRS and YFSETQ. In DNA form, the CDR3 reads TGCGCCAGCAGCCCCGGGACAGACCAAGCTTTCTTT. This encodes CASSPGTDQAFF.

This clonotype was observed a handful of times. The chain is built from TRBV5-1 and TRBJ2-5; TRBD1 matches at 7 bases. With V trimmed by 4 bases and J by 4 bases, 10 bases remained unmatched. The CDR3 contains 15 residues. Germline V gives CDR1 SGHRS, CDR2 YFSETQ. CDR3 bases: TGCGCCAGCAGCAGTGGGGCAGGGGGATCAGAGACCCAGTACTTC. It yields the protein CASSSGAGGSETQYF. Together with reference TRBV5-1 and TRBJ2-5, the CDR3 gives the full variable domain: KAGVTQTPRYLIKTRGQQVTLSCSPISGHRSVSWYQQTPGQGLQFLFEYFSETQRNKGNFPGRFSGRQFSNSRSEMNVSTLELGDSALYLCASSSGAGGSETQYFGPGTRLLVL.

This clonotype was seen a few times. The chain joins TRBV5-6 to TRBJ2-1; TRBD1 might be the D (5 bases). V was trimmed by 0 bases and J by 8 bases, leaving 15 bases between them. CDR3 size: 15 residues. CDR1 and CDR2 from the germline V gene are SGHDT and YYEEEE. The CDR3 spells CASSLAGHRTDEQFF. In DNA form, the CDR3 reads TGTGCCAGCAGCTTGGCTGGACACCGGACCGATGAGCAGTTCTTC.

This clonotype has a handful of counts. The chain recombines TRBV14 with TRBJ2-1, with a possible D match to TRBD1 (5 bases). This CDR3 spans 16 amino acids. Germline assignment: CDR1 SGHDN and CDR2 FVKESK. The germline V and J ends were trimmed by 0 bases and 7 bases, with 16 bases remaining between them. The CDR3 DNA reads TGTGCCAGCAGCCAAGATAGGCTAGGGGTCTGGAATGAGCAGTTCTTC. The encoded protein is CASSQDRLGVWNEQFF.

The chain is built from TRBV7-2 and TRBJ2-1; 7 nucleotides align to TRBD2. J was trimmed by 5 bases and V by 5 bases; bases with no gene match: 12. Germline V gene lookup returns CDR1 SGHTA and CDR2 FQGNSA. This CDR3 region has 16 residues. The CDR3 bases are TGTGCCAGCAGCAATCCCTTAGCGGGCCGAGACAATGAGCAGTTCTTC. It is translated as CASSNPLAGRDNEQFF.

Only a few counts were recorded for this clonotype. V usage is TRBV4-1 and J usage is TRBJ2-1; 9 nucleotides line up with TRBD2. With 1 base clipped from V and 4 bases from J, the junction kept 11 bases outside the gene matches. The CDR3 is made up of 18 amino acids. The germline V gene encodes CDR1 MGHRA and CDR2 YSYEKL. CDR3 amino acids: CASSQAIGQRGEYNEQFF. The CDR3 nucleotides are TGCGCCAGCAGCCAAGCAATAGGCCAGCGGGGGGAATACAATGAGCAGTTCTTC.

This clonotype was seen a handful of times. The V gene is TRBV12-3 or TRBV12-4, the J gene TRBJ1-1; D unclear. Trimming left V 3 bases short and J 1 base short, with 9 bases between. The CDR3 is made up of 14 amino acids. The CDR3 spells CASSFGGGNTEAFF. The CDR3 DNA is TGTGCCAGCAGTTTTGGAGGAGGGAACACTGAAGCTTTCTTT.

The J gene is TRBJ2-1, the V gene TRBV10-2; 7 bases are shared with TRBD1. CDR3 length equals 14 residues. Unmatched junction bases numbered 11, after V lost 8 bases and J lost 7 bases. Germline loops: CDR1 WSHSY, CDR2 SAAADI. CDR3 in DNA: TGCGCCAGCCGGCCTACAGGGGATATGAATGAGCAGTTCTTC. It translates to CASRPTGDMNEQFF.

This clonotype has a handful of counts. V usage is TRBV4-2 and J usage is TRBJ2-1; the D gene is possibly TRBD2 (5 bases). CDR1 LGHNA and CDR2 YNFKEQ come from the germline V gene. This CDR3 is built from 15 residues. V gave up 0 bases and J gave up 10 bases, with 16 bases separating them. Here the CDR3 reads CASSQEVQLAAEQFF. For the CDR3, the DNA is TGTGCCAGCAGCCAAGAGGTACAGCTAGCAGCCGAGCAGTTCTTC.

This clonotype was found a few times. The CDR3 DNA is TGTGCCAGCAGCGTAGGGCGGGGGACTGAAGCTTTCTTT. Translating gives CASSVGRGTEAFF. The chain has TRBV9 and TRBJ1-1; perhaps TRBD1 as D (5 bases). Germline loops: CDR1 SGDLS, CDR2 YYNGEE. The CDR3 sequence is 13 residues long. With 0 bases removed from V and 5 bases from J, the gap between germline ends came to 8 bases.

The chain recombines TRBV20-1 with TRBJ1-2, with TRBD1 matching over 8 bases. The CDR3 sequence is 13 residues long. Per the germline V gene, CDR1 is DFQATT and CDR2 is SNEGSKA (reference sequence). With V trimmed by 6 bases and J by 5 bases, 8 bases remained unmatched. The CDR3 sequence is CSAPGQGYYGYTF. DNA for the CDR3: TGCAGTGCCCCTGGACAGGGTTATTATGGCTACACCTTC.

The table lists this clonotype with a few counts. The CDR3 DNA follows: TGTGCCAGCAGTTTACTTACAGGGGTTGGGGAGACCCAGTACTTC. Translation gives CASSLLTGVGETQYF. The chain employs TRBV27 and TRBJ2-5; TRBD1 matches 7 bases. The V gene's germline CDR1 is MNHEY and CDR2 SMNVEV (reference sequence). V trimming: 2 bases; J trimming: 5 bases; junction bases outside the gene matches: 8. CDR3 length: 15 amino acids.

The rearrangement links TRBV19 to TRBJ2-7; TRBD1 is a possible D gene (5 bases). This CDR3 comprises 14 residues. The germline gives CDR1 LNHDA, CDR2 SQIVND (reference sequence). V dropped 3 bases and J dropped 3 bases, with 12 bases sitting between them. The CDR3 protein is CASSMTVQHYEQYF. The CDR3 DNA reads TGTGCCAGTAGTATGACAGTTCAACACTACGAGCAGTACTTC.